The 32 T cell receptor beta chains listed next were all sequenced from one sample in a study of shared clonotypes between healthy human individuals (dated by TCRdb to 2020 to 2021). To prepare the library, the immunoSEQ multiplex PCR assay was applied. Imported from immuneACCESS, the table was reduced by TCRdb to in-frame sequences with V and J called. These copies leave out some clones; in studies compared against another copy, an unresolved V gene accounts for under half, and the cause of the remainder is not known. Across this sample there are about 490,000 clones, with 79% seen only once. The ten largest clones capture roughly 12% of the sample. The sequencing sample was made of PBMCs. These receptors all come from a woman aged 40 to 50 in good health. Some clones in this sample may be carry-over from other donors' samples.

This clone was detected once. The J gene is TRBJ1-4, the V gene TRBV15; 7 bases are a match to TRBD1. The CDR3 consists of 18 residues. The V gene's germline CDR1 is LNHNV and CDR2 YYDKDF (reference sequence). V lost 1 base, J lost 0 bases, and 8 bases stayed unmatched. CDR3 DNA: TGTGCCACCAGCAGAGTTAGGCAGGGGGTTGCAACTAATGAAAAACTGTTTTTT. Amino acids: CATSRVRQGVATNEKLFF.

This chain connects TRBV7-3 to TRBJ1-4, with 12 bases lining up with TRBD1. CDR1 is SGHTA, CDR2 FQGTGA, per germline. The CDR3 totals 17 residues. The V and J ends lost 5 bases and 4 bases, in that order; junction bases with no gene match: 8. The CDR3 here is CASSSRDRGLNNEKLFF. CDR3 sequence (DNA): TGTGCCAGCAGCAGCCGGGACAGGGGGCTTAATAATGAAAAACTGTTTTTT.

A single count supports this clone. J is TRBJ2-7 and V is TRBV5-4, with D possibly called TRBD1 or TRBD2 (5 bases each). The V end lost 5 bases, the J end lost 2 bases, and 20 bases lay between the germline ends. The CDR3 covers 16 residues. Germline CDR1 and CDR2: SGHNT and YYREEE (reference sequence). The CDR3 protein is CASRRAKQGEAYEQYF. CDR3 bases: TGTGCCAGCAGGAGGGCTAAGCAGGGTGAGGCCTACGAGCAGTACTTC.

This clone came up once. The likely explanation is a read error, given a far larger clone one base away. This chain links TRBV2 with TRBJ2-1; the D is unclear. CDR1 SNHLY and CDR2 FYNNEI come from the germline V gene. V shed 8 bases and J shed 5 bases, with 16 bases lying between them. The CDR3 is made up of 14 amino acids. Here the CDR3 DNA reads TGTGCCAGCCGGGCGAGAGCCAGCCACAATGAGCAGTTCTTC. This sequence encodes CASRARASHNEQFF.

Only one count was recorded for this clone. Other DNA variants within this sample encode the same CDR3. V is TRBV18 and J is TRBJ2-1; a weak D match, TRBD1 (6 bases). Germline CDR1 reads KGHSH; CDR2 reads LQKENI. Trimming cost V 3 bases and J 0 bases, with 9 bases left between them. This CDR3 contains 15 residues. CDR3 nucleotide sequence: TGTGCCAGCTCACCGACAGGAAGCTCCTACAATGAGCAGTTCTTC. This codes for CASSPTGSSYNEQFF.

The rearrangement joins TRBV30 to TRBJ2-7; 11 nucleotides line up with TRBD1. The CDR3 spans 15 residues. Per the germline V gene, CDR1 is GTSNPN and CDR2 is SVGIG (reference sequence). The V gene end was trimmed by 4 bases and the J gene end by 2 bases; junction bases not matched to a gene: 7. The CDR3 protein is CAWMADRGPPYEQYF. In DNA form, the CDR3 reads TGTGCCTGGATGGCGGACAGGGGGCCCCCCTACGAGCAGTACTTC.

The rearrangement joins TRBV23-1 to TRBJ2-7, with TRBD1 as a possible D gene (6 bases). TRBV23-1 is noted as an ORF with a role that remains uncertain. CDR3 length equals 10 residues. V was shortened by 11 bases and J by 7 bases, with 12 bases between the two germline ends. CDR3 protein: CAGARGEQYF. Written as DNA, the CDR3 is TGCGCCGGGGCAAGGGGGGAGCAGTACTTC.

This rearrangement joins TRBV27 to TRBJ1-2; D remains unclear. CDR3 size: 14 residues. The germline gives CDR1 MNHEY, CDR2 SMNVEV (reference sequence). V lost 5 bases and J 6 bases, leaving 16 bases between the germline ends. For the CDR3, the DNA is TGTGCCAGCAGTCCAGTTCTGGGTGAGGATGGCTACACCTTC. This sequence encodes CASSPVLGEDGYTF.

The chain recombines TRBV7-2 with TRBJ2-2; D is unclear. Germline-derived CDR1 and CDR2 are SGHTA and FQGNSA. With 1 base removed from V and 1 base from J, the gap between germline ends came to 7 bases. This CDR3 comprises 15 residues. The CDR3 region has the DNA TGTGCCAGCAGCTTAGTCAAAATGAACACCGGGGAGCTGTTTTTT. It specifies CASSLVKMNTGELFF.

The gene calls are TRBV5-4 and TRBJ2-3; D gene uncertain. This CDR3 contains 14 residues. CDR1 and CDR2 (germline): SGHNT, YYREEE (reference sequence). V dropped 4 bases and J dropped 6 bases, with 15 bases sitting between them. The CDR3 is CASSPLGSGDTQYF. In DNA, the CDR3 is TGTGCCAGCAGCCCCCTAGGATCTGGCGATACGCAGTATTTT.

The V and J genes are TRBV7-2 and TRBJ2-1, with 10 bases lining up with TRBD2. The CDR3 runs 13 residues. Trimming removed 11 bases from V and 10 bases from J; junction bases left unmatched: 11. Germline CDR1 reads SGHTA; CDR2 reads FQGNSA. The CDR3 nucleotides read TGTGCCGGAATGGTAGCGGGAGGCCAGGAGCAGTTCTTC. Its protein is CAGMVAGGQEQFF.

The rearrangement links TRBV28 to TRBJ1-4; D may be TRBD1 (6 bases). CDR3 size: 17 residues. V shed 5 bases and J shed 4 bases, with 20 bases lying between them. The germline V gene has CDR1 MDHEN and CDR2 SYDVKM. For the CDR3, the DNA is TGTGCCAGCAGTCCCTTTGGTCTGGGGGCAGGTAATGAAAAACTGTTTTTT. Translation gives CASSPFGLGAGNEKLFF.

Comments on this clone: One junction end does not reproduce the germline sequence, and a read error may be involved. The gene calls are TRBV10-3 and TRBJ2-7, with 15 bases matching TRBD2. The CDR3 runs to 17 residues. Per the germline V gene, CDR1 is ENHRY and CDR2 is SYGVKD. The CDR3 bases are TGTGCTATCAGTGACTTGGGACTAGCGGGAGGAAAGTACGAGCAGTACTTC. This encodes CAISDLGLAGGKYEQYF.

This clone was detected only a few times. The rearrangement links TRBV19 to TRBJ1-2, with unresolved D. Germline V CDR1 and CDR2: LNHDA, SQIVND (reference sequence). The V and J ends lost 6 bases and 8 bases respectively, with 19 bases between them. This CDR3 is 14 amino acids long. As DNA, the CDR3 is TGTGCCAGTAGCGAAATAGATCGGCGGGAAGGCTACACCTTC. This translates into CASSEIDRREGYTF.

With regard to this clone: The junction and the germline gene differ at one end; a read error may be behind it. The chain employs TRBV5-1 and TRBJ2-5; the D gene is possibly TRBD1 (5 bases). The CDR3 length is 16 residues. Per germline, CDR1 SGHRS and CDR2 YFSETQ. CDR3 residues: CAGSLASVLGRETQYF. Written as DNA, the CDR3 is TGCGCCGGCAGCTTGGCCAGTGTGTTGGGGCGGGAGACCCAGTACTTC.

The gene calls are TRBV27 and TRBJ2-7, with a tentative D call TRBD1 (5 bases). Germline CDR1 MNHEY, CDR2 SMNVEV (reference sequence). The CDR3 is 15 amino acids. V lost 6 bases, J lost 0 bases, and 15 bases lay in between. CDR3 in amino acids: CASSLLRARSYEQYF. CDR3 coding DNA: TGTGCCAGCAGCCTCCTCAGGGCACGCTCCTACGAGCAGTACTTC.

V is TRBV6-5 and J is TRBJ1-1; D remains unclear. CDR1 is MNHEY and CDR2 is SVGAGI in the germline V gene. V was pared by 0 bases and J by 3 bases, with 5 bases between. The CDR3 length is 13 residues. DNA for the CDR3: TGTGCCAGCAGTTACTCGGCGGACACTGAAGCTTTCTTT. Protein: CASSYSADTEAFF.

The CDR3 region is CASSSTSSTGELFF. CDR3 bases: TGTGCCAGCAGTTCTACCTCGAGCACCGGGGAGCTGTTTTTT. The genes are TRBV6-6 and TRBJ2-2; D not resolved. The germline V and J ends were trimmed by 4 bases and 4 bases, with 10 bases remaining between them. Germline V gives CDR1 MNHNY, CDR2 SVGAGI (reference sequence). The length of the CDR3 is 14 residues.

This clone came up once. The chain joins TRBV4-1 to TRBJ2-4, with D perhaps matching TRBD1 (5 bases). Germline V gene sequence: CDR1 MGHRA, CDR2 YSYEKL. With 0 bases removed from V and 4 bases from J, the gap between germline ends came to 13 bases. The CDR3 has 16 amino acids. CDR3 sequence (DNA): TGCGCCAGCAGCCAAGATCGACAGCTTTTTAAAAACATTCAGTACTTC. Encoded protein: CASSQDRQLFKNIQYF.

The DNA of the CDR3 is TGCGCCAGCAGCCTTGACGGACAGGCCGCCACTAACTATGGCTACACCTTC. It specifies CASSLDGQAATNYGYTF. V and J are TRBV5-1 and TRBJ1-2; 7 bases agree with TRBD1. The CDR3 has 17 amino acids. Germline CDR1 SGHRS, CDR2 YFSETQ. V lost 4 bases and J lost 0; bases outside the gene matches: 12.

Concerning this clone itself: Other DNA sequences in the sample encode the same CDR3. The chain recombines TRBV4-2 with TRBJ2-5; TRBD2 matches 8 bases. Germline CDR1 reads LGHNA; CDR2 reads YNFKEQ. V lost 3 bases to trimming and J lost 5 bases; unmatched junction nucleotides: 5. The length of the CDR3 is 14 residues. In nucleotides, the CDR3 is TGTGCCAGCAGCCAGGGGACTAGGGGGGAGACCCAGTACTTC. It yields the protein CASSQGTRGETQYF.

The CDR3 region is CASSLRGSPQHF. CDR3 sequence (DNA): TGTGCCAGCAGTTTGCGGGGCAGCCCCCAGCATTTT. This chain connects TRBV28 to TRBJ1-5, with a possible D match to TRBD1 (5 bases). The CDR3 contains 12 residues. Germline V gives CDR1 MDHEN, CDR2 SYDVKM. Trimming cost V 3 bases and J 10 bases, with 10 bases left between them.

V is TRBV5-8 and J is TRBJ2-2, with D possibly matching TRBD2 (6 bases). The V and J ends lost 2 bases and 5 bases respectively, with 19 bases between them. CDR3 length equals 17 residues. Germline CDR1 is SGHTS and CDR2 is YDEGEE. The CDR3 nucleotides read TGTGCCAGCAGCTTCCCTTTGGACGGGAGAGATACCGGGGAGCTGTTTTTT. Amino acids: CASSFPLDGRDTGELFF.

Comments on this clone: A far larger clone lies a single base away; this is likely a read error. The conserved phenylalanine or tryptophan normally closing the CDR3 is absent here, so this likely arose from a read error. This chain joins TRBV29-1 and TRBJ2-3; D might be TRBD1 or TRBD2, each matching 7 bases. The CDR3 runs 14 residues. Germline V lookup: CDR1 SQVTM, CDR2 ANQGSEA. V dropped 4 bases and J dropped 2 bases, with 13 bases sitting between them. This chain's CDR3 is CSVAQGGNTDTQYS. CDR3 DNA sequence: TGCAGCGTTGCTCAGGGGGGGAACACAGATACGCAGTATTCT.

This clone turned up a few times. The rearrangement uses TRBV21-1 and TRBJ2-3. TRBV21-1 is an annotated pseudogene. The CDR3 consists of 14 residues. For the CDR3, the DNA is TGTGCCAGCAGCAAATCAGACGGCACAGATACGCAGTATTTT. Its translation: CASSKSDGTDTQYF.

The chain uses TRBV2 and TRBJ2-3; perhaps TRBD2 as D (6 bases). This CDR3 is built from 14 residues. V was trimmed by 7 bases and J by 1 base, leaving 12 bases between them. The V gene's germline CDR1 is SNHLY and CDR2 FYNNEI. This CDR3 reads CASNRERGTDTQYF. CDR3 in DNA: TGTGCCAGCAATCGGGAGAGGGGCACAGATACGCAGTATTTT.

The CDR3: CASSHPRLAGGREQYF. The CDR3 region has the DNA TGTGCCAGCAGCCACCCCCGACTAGCGGGAGGGCGCGAGCAGTACTTC. This chain joins TRBV14 and TRBJ2-7, with 14 bases fitting TRBD2. The CDR3 covers 16 residues. The V and J ends lost 3 bases and 6 bases, in that order; junction bases with no gene match: 7. Germline assignment: CDR1 SGHDN and CDR2 FVKESK.

This chain connects TRBV11-2 to TRBJ2-2, with TRBD2 matching 9 bases. The germline V gene encodes CDR1 SGHAT and CDR2 FQNNGV. The J segment lost 4 bases and the V segment lost 5 bases, leaving 8 bases of the junction unmatched. This CDR3 contains 16 residues. Here the CDR3 DNA reads TGTGCCAGCAGCCGTCCTAGCGGGATTTTCACCGGGGAGCTGTTTTTT. Amino acid sequence: CASSRPSGIFTGELFF.

In this sample, this clone turned up once. This chain links TRBV7-9 with TRBJ2-5; 8 nucleotides match TRBD2. The CDR3 has 15 amino acids. Germline V gene lookup returns CDR1 SEHNR and CDR2 FQNEAQ (reference sequence). With 1 base clipped from V and 4 bases from J, the junction kept 5 bases outside the gene matches. The CDR3 protein is CASSLDGGGRETQYF. The CDR3 bases are TGTGCCAGCAGCTTAGATGGCGGGGGGCGAGAGACCCAGTACTTC.

The chain couples TRBV7-8 to TRBJ1-1; D unresolved. Germline CDR1 reads SGHVS; CDR2 reads FQNEAQ. Deletions cut 5 bases from V and 10 bases from J, with 17 bases between. The CDR3 is 13 amino acids. Written as DNA, the CDR3 is TGTGCCAGCAGCGCGGAGGTGGGAGCAGGAGCTTTCTTT. It is translated as CASSAEVGAGAFF. The variable domain in full, completed from reference TRBV7-8 and TRBJ1-1, reads GAGVSQSPRYKVAKRGQDVALRCDPISGHVSLFWYQQALGQGPEFLTYFQNEAQLDKSGLPSDRFFAERPEGSVSTLKIQRTQQEDSAVYLCASSAEVGAGAFFGQGTRLTVV.

The chain has TRBV27 and TRBJ2-3; perhaps TRBD1 as D (5 bases). Looked up from germline, CDR1 is MNHEY and CDR2 is SMNVEV (reference sequence). This CDR3 comprises 15 residues. V was clipped by 6 bases and J by 3 bases, with 16 bases between them. This chain's CDR3 is CASSKLGVVTDTQYF. As DNA, the CDR3 is TGTGCCAGCAGCAAGCTAGGGGTAGTGACAGATACGCAGTATTTT.

This clone was seen only a few times. This chain connects TRBV18 to TRBJ2-3; D ambiguous. Germline CDR1 reads KGHSH; CDR2 reads LQKENI. V lost 0 bases and J lost 3, with 7 bases in between. This CDR3 has 14 amino acids. This chain's CDR3 is CASSPPATTDTQYF. The CDR3 DNA reads as TGTGCCAGCTCACCACCGGCCACTACAGATACGCAGTATTTT.